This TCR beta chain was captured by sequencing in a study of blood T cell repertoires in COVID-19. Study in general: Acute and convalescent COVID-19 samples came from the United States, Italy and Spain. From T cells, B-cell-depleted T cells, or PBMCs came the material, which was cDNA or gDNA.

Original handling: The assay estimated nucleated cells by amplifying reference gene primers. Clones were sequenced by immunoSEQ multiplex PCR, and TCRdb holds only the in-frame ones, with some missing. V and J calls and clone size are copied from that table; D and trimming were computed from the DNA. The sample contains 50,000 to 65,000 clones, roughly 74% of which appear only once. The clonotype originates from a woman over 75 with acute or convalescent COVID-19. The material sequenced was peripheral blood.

DNA for the CDR3: TGCAGCGTTGAGGACAGGGTGACAGATACGCAGTATTTT. Its translation: CSVEDRVTDTQYF. The V gene is TRBV29-1, the J gene TRBJ2-3, with 8 positions matching TRBD1. The CDR3 is 13 amino acids. The V and J ends lost 3 bases and 3 bases, in that order; junction bases with no gene match: 2. Per germline, CDR1 SQVTM and CDR2 ANQGSEA.